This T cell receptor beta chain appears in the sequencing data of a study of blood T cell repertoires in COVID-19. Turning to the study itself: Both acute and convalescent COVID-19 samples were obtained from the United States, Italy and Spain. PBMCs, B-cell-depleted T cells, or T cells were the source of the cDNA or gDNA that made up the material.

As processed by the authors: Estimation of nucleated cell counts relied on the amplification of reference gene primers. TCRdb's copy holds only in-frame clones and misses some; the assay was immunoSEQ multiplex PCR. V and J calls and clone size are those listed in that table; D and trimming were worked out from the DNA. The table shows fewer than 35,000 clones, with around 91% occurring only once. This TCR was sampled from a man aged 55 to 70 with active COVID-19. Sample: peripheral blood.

CDR3 in DNA: TGCGCCAGCAAAGCGGGGGGGACTTCCTACAATGAGCAGTTCTTC. Its translation: CASKAGGTSYNEQFF. J is TRBJ2-1 and V is TRBV5-1, with 10 bases that match TRBD2. J gave up 1 base and V 6 bases, and 4 bases lay outside the gene matches. This CDR3 has 15 amino acids. CDR1 SGHRS and CDR2 YFSETQ come from the germline V gene. Filled out from reference TRBV5-1 and TRBJ2-1, the complete variable domain reads KAGVTQTPRYLIKTRGQQVTLSCSPISGHRSVSWYQQTPGQGLQFLFEYFSETQRNKGNFPGRFSGRQFSNSRSEMNVSTLELGDSALYLCASKAGGTSYNEQFFGPGTRLTVL.